The T cell receptor beta chain described here comes from a study of naive and memory T cell subsets. Study results and caveats: Over 95% of naive TCR sequences appeared only once after error correction, unlike memory subsets. Gini index rose across naive, CM, EM and EMRA in CD4 and CD8.

An equimolar mix of two oligonucleotides served as the beta constant-region primer for TRBC1 and TRBC2. Four rounds of PCR amplified the ligated cDNA using nested alpha and beta constant-region primers plus SP2. The cDNA 3' end received a ligated single-stranded oligonucleotide carrying the SP2 primer and a 12-nucleotide UMI. TCRdb recomputed calls from the UMI-ligation and nested PCR reads with MiXCR, one row per CDR3 protein. Of 120,000 or so distinct CDR3 sequences listed, over 30% are singletons. Alpha and beta libraries were amplified separately from the second PCR onward. CDR3 length: 13 residues. Trimming shortened V by 6 bases and J by 5 bases, and 11 bases separated the two germline ends. Germline V lookup: CDR1 MNHNY, CDR2 SVGAGI (reference sequence). As for this clonotype: Its antigen remains unknown.

The source material was central memory CD4+ T cells from blood. The chain recombines TRBV6-6 with TRBJ2-1; possible D gene TRBD2, 5 bases. The TCR comes from a human donor in good health. The CDR3 DNA reads as TGTGCCAGCAGGGAGGACTGGAACAATGAGCAGTTCTTC. This translates into CASREDWNNEQFF.